This T cell receptor (beta chain) stems from a study of blood T cell repertoires in COVID-19. Study overall: Acute-phase and convalescent COVID-19 samples originated in the United States, Italy and Spain.

J was trimmed by 7 bases and V by 7 bases; bases with no gene match: 12. Germline V gives CDR1 SGHDT, CDR2 YYEEEE. The CDR3 has 14 amino acids. Profiling relied on immunoSEQ multiplex PCR, and the TCRdb table lists in-frame clones only, not all of them. The sample lists fewer than 300,000 clones, approximately 85% occurring once. The sequence was obtained from a man aged 45-60 years with active or convalescent COVID-19. Specimen: peripheral blood. The gene calls are TRBV5-6 and TRBJ1-2; 8 positions agree with TRBD1. CDR3 residues: CASGSRQGKGGYTF. In nucleotides, the CDR3 is TGTGCCAGCGGCTCGAGACAGGGGAAGGGTGGCTACACCTTC.